This TCR beta chain was documented in a study of CD8 T cells in ankylosing spondylitis. Between the trimmed V and J ends, which lost 3 bases and 4 bases, there was a span of 13 bases. The CDR3 sequence is 13 residues long. CDR1 DFQATT and CDR2 SNEGSKA come from the germline V gene (reference sequence). The study's findings and limits: The authors reported significant enrichment of disease-linked clones in matched ankylosing spondylitis synovial fluid. A TCR beta motif made of fewer than 10 highly homologous variants seemed typical of ankylosing spondylitis blood.

One entry per CDR3 protein results from TCRdb running MiXCR on the 5' RACE reads. Altogether 750,000 to 850,000 distinct CDR3 sequences are present, roughly 12% being singletons, with the ten largest covering 0.45% to 0.6%. There are a few counts of this clonotype. Its antigen remains unknown. This chain connects TRBV20-1 to TRBJ2-7; D might be TRBD2 (7 bases). This receptor was taken from a male donor with ankylosing spondylitis. The source material was blood, either unsorted or a sorted T cell fraction (not recorded which). CDR3 nucleotide sequence: TGCAGTGCTAGGGGGGGGGCGCGGTACGAGCAGTACTTC. This translates into CSARGGARYEQYF.